The 5 T cell receptor beta chains given below trace back to one sample, sequenced in a study of blood T cells in healthy people across ages. Using a J-beta primer mix together with a sample-barcoded 5' primer, a second PCR was run for roughly 7 to 11 cycles. TCRdb re-called the 5' RACE reads through MiXCR, storing one row per CDR3 protein. The table has approximately 850,000 distinct CDR3 sequences, around 43% seen once. Sequenced input: blood. These receptors originate from a man in his 60s in good health.

This clonotype was picked up a small number of times. The chain has TRBV25-1 and TRBJ1-6, with a weak D call TRBD1 (6 bases). The CDR3 sequence is 14 residues long. Germline CDR1 MGHDK, CDR2 SYGVNS. V was shortened by 10 bases and J by 7 bases, with 17 bases between the two germline ends. The CDR3 here is CAISPQGRNSPLHF. CDR3 nucleotides: TGTGCCATTTCTCCACAGGGCAGAAATTCACCCCTCCACTTT. Supplemented by reference TRBV25-1 and TRBJ1-6, the full variable domain reads EADIYQTPRYLVIGTGKKITLECSQTMGHDKMYWYQQDPGMELHLIHYSYGVNSTEKGDLSSESTVSRIRTEHFPLTLESARPSHTSQYLCAISPQGRNSPLHFGNGTRLTVT.

The chain links TRBV20-1 to TRBJ2-3; 7 positions agree with TRBD2. Germline V CDR1 and CDR2: DFQATT, SNEGSKA (reference sequence). Germline trimming cut 4 bases from V and 10 bases from J; bases unmatched to any gene: 11. CDR3 length: 13 amino acids. CDR3 loop: CSAIKSGGSAQYF. DNA of the CDR3: TGCAGTGCTATTAAGTCCGGGGGGTCGGCGCAGTATTTT.

Written as DNA, the CDR3 is TGTGCCAGCACTAACGGACTAGCGTGCTCCTACAATGAGCAGTTCTTC. Encoded protein: CASTNGLACSYNEQFF. V and J are TRBV12-3 or TRBV12-4 and TRBJ2-1; 9 positions match TRBD2. Unmatched junction bases numbered 7, after V lost 7 bases and J lost 0 bases. This CDR3 region has 16 residues.

The chain combines TRBV25-1 with TRBJ1-4; TRBD1 matches 8 bases. The CDR3 loop spans 16 amino acids. CDR1 and CDR2 (germline): MGHDK, SYGVNS. V shed 11 bases, J shed 5 bases, and the junction held 16 bases outside the gene matches. The CDR3 loop is CADPGQVGVRNEKLFF. CDR3 coding DNA: TGTGCCGATCCGGGACAGGTCGGTGTAAGGAATGAAAAACTGTTTTTT.

The table lists this clonotype with a count of one. The V call is TRBV5-1, the J call TRBJ2-1, with 16 bases identical to TRBD2. Trimming took 4 bases from V and 7 from J; bases not matched to a gene: 5. From germline, CDR1 is SGHRS and CDR2 YFSETQ. This CDR3 spans 16 amino acids. CDR3 DNA: TGCGCCAGCAGCCCCGGGACTAGCGGGGGGGCAAATGAGCAGTTCTTC. It yields the protein CASSPGTSGGANEQFF.